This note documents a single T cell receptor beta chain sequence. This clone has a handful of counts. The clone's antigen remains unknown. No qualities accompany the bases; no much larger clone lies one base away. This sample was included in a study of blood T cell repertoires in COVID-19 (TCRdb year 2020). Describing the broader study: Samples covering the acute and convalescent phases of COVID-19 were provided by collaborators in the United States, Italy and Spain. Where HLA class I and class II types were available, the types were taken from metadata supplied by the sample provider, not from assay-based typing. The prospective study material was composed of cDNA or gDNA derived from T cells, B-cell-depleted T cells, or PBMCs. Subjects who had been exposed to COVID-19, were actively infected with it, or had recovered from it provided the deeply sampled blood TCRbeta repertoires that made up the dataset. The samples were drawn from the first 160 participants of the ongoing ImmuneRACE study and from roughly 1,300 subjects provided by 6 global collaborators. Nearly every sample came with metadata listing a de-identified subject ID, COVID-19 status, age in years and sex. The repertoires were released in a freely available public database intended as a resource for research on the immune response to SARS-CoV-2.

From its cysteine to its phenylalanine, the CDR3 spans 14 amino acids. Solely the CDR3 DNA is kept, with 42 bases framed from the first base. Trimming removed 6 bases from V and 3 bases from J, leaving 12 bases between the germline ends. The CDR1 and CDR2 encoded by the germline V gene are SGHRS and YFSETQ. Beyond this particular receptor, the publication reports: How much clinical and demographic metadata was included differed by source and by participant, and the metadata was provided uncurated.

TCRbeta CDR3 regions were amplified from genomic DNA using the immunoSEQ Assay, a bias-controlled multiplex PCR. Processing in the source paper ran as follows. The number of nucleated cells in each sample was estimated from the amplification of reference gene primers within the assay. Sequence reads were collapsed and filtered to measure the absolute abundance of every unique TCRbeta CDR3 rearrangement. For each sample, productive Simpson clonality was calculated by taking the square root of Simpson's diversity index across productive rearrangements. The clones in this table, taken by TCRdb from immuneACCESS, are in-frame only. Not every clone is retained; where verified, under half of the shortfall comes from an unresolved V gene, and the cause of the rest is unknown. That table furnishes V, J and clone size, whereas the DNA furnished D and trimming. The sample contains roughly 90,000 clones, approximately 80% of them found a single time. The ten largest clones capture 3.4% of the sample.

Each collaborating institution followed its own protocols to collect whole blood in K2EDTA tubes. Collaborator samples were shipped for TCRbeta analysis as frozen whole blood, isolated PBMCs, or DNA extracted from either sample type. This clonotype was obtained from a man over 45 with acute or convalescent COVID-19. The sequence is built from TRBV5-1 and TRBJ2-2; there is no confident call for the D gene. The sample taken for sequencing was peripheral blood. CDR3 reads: CASNEYADTGELFF. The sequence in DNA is TGCGCCAGCAATGAATATGCAGACACCGGGGAGCTGTTTTTT. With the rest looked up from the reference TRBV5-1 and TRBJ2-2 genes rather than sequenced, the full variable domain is KAGVTQTPRYLIKTRGQQVTLSCSPISGHRSVSWYQQTPGQGLQFLFEYFSETQRNKGNFPGRFSGRQFSNSRSEMNVSTLELGDSALYLCASNEYADTGELFFGEGSRLTVL.